This T cell receptor (beta chain) is drawn from a study of T cell responses to AZD1222 COVID-19 vaccine. Study outcomes and limitations: The span of vaccine-associated CD4 TCRs extended across spike, with dominance at 160-218 and 743-854.

Regarding this clone: The target antigen is unknown.

TCRdb's copy holds only in-frame clones and misses some; the assay was immunoSEQ multiplex PCR. The sample carries around 100,000 clones, about 92% recorded once. The sequenced sample was peripheral blood, obtained on day 0 of AZD1222 vaccination. This receptor was identified in an adult in good health.

The CDR3 DNA follows: TGTGCCAGCAGCCTTGGGGCATTCCACACTGAAGCTTTCTTT. Protein sequence: CASSLGAFHTEAFF. The chain couples TRBV3-1 (or the pseudogene TRBV3-2) to TRBJ1-1; D possibly corresponds to TRBD1 (5 bases). The CDR3 is made up of 14 amino acids. The ends were cut back, 4 bases at V and 3 bases at J, with 12 bases in the middle. Germline assignment: CDR1 LGHDT and CDR2 YNNKEL (reference sequence).